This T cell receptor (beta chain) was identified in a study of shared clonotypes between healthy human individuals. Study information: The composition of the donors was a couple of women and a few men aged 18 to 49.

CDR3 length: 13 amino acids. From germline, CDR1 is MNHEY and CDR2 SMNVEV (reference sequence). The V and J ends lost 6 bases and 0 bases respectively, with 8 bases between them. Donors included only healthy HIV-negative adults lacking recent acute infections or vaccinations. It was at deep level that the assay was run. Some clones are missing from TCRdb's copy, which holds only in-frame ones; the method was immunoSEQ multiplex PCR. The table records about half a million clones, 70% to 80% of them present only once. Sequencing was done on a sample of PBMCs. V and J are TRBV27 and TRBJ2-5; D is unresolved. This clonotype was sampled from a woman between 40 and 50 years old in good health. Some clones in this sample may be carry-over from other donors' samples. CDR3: CASRWAYQETQYF. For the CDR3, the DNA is TGTGCCAGCAGGTGGGCGTACCAAGAGACCCAGTACTTC.